This T cell receptor beta chain originates from a study of blood T cell repertoires in COVID-19. In the authors' workflow: Nucleated cell number was recorded as an estimate derived from reference gene primer amplification. Sequencing was performed with immunoSEQ multiplex PCR; in TCRdb, only in-frame clones are kept and a portion is missing. The V and J calls and clone size come from that table; D and trimming were worked out from the DNA. Among about 130,000 clones listed, over 60% were seen once. The CDR3 is made up of 16 amino acids. Per germline, CDR1 MNHEY and CDR2 SVGEGT. With 6 bases removed from V and 5 bases from J, the gap between germline ends came to 22 bases.

The sequenced sample was peripheral blood. J is TRBJ2-5 and V is TRBV6-2 or TRBV6-3; possibly TRBD2 for D (5 bases). The source of this sequence is a man between 35 and 55 years old with active or convalescent COVID-19. CDR3 coding DNA: TGTGCCAGCAGCAGAGGGTTCTCTACGCGGCGGGAGACCCAGTACTTC. Amino acids: CASSRGFSTRRETQYF.